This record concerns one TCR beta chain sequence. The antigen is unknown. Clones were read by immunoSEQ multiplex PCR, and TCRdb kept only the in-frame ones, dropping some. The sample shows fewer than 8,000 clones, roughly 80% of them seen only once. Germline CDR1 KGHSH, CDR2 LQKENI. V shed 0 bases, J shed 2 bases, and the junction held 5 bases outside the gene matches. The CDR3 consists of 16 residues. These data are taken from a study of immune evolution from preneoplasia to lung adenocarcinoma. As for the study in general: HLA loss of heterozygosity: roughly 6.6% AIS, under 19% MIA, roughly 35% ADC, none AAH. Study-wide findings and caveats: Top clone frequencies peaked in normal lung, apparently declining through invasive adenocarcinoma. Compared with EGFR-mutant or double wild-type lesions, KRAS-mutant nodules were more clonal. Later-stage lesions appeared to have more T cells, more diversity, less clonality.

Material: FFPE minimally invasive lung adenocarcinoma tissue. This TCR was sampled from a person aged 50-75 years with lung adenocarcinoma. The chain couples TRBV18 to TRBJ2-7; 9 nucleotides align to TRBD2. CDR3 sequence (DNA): TGTGCCAGCTCACCACCCCTAGCGGGATCCCCCTACGAGCAGTACTTC. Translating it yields CASSPPLAGSPYEQYF.